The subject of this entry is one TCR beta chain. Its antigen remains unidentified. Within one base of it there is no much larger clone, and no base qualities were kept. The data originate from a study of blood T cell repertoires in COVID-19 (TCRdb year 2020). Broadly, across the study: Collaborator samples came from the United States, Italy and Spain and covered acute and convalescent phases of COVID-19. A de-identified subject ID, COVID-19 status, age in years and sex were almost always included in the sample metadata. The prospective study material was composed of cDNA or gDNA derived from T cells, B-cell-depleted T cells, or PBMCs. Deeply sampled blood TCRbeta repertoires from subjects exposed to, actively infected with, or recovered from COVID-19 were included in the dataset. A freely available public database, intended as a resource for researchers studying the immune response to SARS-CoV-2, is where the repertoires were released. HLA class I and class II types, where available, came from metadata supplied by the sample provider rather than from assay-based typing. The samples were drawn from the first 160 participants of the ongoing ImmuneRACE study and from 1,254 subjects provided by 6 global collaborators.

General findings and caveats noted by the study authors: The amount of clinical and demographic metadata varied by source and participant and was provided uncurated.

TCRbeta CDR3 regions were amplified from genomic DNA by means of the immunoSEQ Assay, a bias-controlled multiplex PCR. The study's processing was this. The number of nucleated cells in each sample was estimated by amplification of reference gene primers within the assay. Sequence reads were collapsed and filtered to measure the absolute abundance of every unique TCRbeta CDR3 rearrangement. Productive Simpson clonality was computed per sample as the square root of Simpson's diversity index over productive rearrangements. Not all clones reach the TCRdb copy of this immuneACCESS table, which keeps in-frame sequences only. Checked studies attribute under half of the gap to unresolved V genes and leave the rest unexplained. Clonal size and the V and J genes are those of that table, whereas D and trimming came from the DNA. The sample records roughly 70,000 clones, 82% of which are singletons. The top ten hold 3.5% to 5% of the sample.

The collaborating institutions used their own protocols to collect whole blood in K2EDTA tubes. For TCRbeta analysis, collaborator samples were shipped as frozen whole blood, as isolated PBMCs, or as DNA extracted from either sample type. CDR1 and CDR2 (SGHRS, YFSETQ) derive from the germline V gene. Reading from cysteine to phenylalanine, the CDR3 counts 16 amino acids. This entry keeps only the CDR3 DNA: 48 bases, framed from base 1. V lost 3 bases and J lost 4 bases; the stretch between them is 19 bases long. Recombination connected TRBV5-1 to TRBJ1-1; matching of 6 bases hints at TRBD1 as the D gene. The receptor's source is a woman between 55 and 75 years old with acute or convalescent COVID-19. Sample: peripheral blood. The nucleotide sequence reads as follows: TGCGCCAGCAGCTCCTCTCTAAACAGGGATGGCACTGAAGCTTTCTTT. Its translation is CASSSSLNRDGTEAFF.